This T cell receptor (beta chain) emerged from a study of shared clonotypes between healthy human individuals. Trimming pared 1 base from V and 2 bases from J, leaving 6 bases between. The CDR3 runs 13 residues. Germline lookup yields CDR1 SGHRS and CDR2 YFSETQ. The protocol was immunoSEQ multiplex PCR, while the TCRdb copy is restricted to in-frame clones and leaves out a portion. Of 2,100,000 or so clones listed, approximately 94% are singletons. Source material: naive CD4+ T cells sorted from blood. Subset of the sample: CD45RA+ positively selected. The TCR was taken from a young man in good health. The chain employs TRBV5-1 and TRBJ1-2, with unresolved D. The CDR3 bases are TGCGCCAGCAGCTTGACAACAAACTATGGCTACACCTTC. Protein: CASSLTTNYGYTF.